These 25 T cell receptor beta chains were sequenced from one sample in a study of TIL therapy for anti-PD-1-resistant metastatic lung cancer. As for time point: pre-treatment sample, taken before nivolumab and TIL therapy. This was the immunoSEQ v3 assay. The protocol was immunoSEQ multiplex PCR, while the TCRdb copy is restricted to in-frame clones and leaves out a portion. The sample holds tens of thousands of clones; about 69% are singletons and the top ten take around 6.6%. Specimen: blood, collected at baseline. The receptor set was obtained from a person aged 25 to 85 with non-small cell lung cancer.

The DNA of the CDR3 is TGTGCCAGTACCCAAATCGGGGGATTGAGCAATCAGCCCCAGCATTTT. This gives the protein CASTQIGGLSNQPQHF. The chain joins TRBV19 to TRBJ1-5; D is perhaps TRBD1 (5 bases). There are 16 residues in the CDR3. CDR1 and CDR2 from the germline V gene are LNHDA and SQIVND (reference sequence). The germline V and J ends were trimmed by 7 bases and 1 base, with 17 bases remaining between them.

This clone has a single count. The gene calls are TRBV6-6 and TRBJ2-5; D unclear. V was shortened by 2 bases and J by 5 bases, with 6 bases between the two germline ends. CDR1 MNHNY and CDR2 SVGAGI come from the germline V gene (reference sequence). This CDR3 comprises 12 residues. CDR3 DNA sequence: TGTGCCAGCAGTTACGGCTATGAGACCCAGTACTTC. This translates into CASSYGYETQYF.

J is TRBJ2-3 and V is TRBV28, with D possibly TRBD2 on 6 matching bases. This CDR3 comprises 14 residues. Per the germline V gene, CDR1 is MDHEN and CDR2 is SYDVKM. Trimming removed 4 bases from V and 6 bases from J, with 14 bases in between. In DNA, the CDR3 is TGTGCCAGCAGTTCCGGGACTCTTCGGGATACGCAGTATTTT. It encodes CASSSGTLRDTQYF. Full variable domain (remainder filled in from reference TRBV28 and TRBJ2-3): DVKVTQSSRYLVKRTGEKVFLECVQDMDHENMFWYRQDPGLGLRLIYFSYDVKMKEKGDIPEGYSVSREKKERFSLILESASTNQTSMYLCASSSGTLRDTQYFGPGTRLTVL.

A single count supports this clone. The chain combines TRBV5-1 with TRBJ1-1; D is uncertain. CDR1 and CDR2 (germline): SGHRS, YFSETQ. Trimming removed 0 bases from V and 1 base from J, with 10 bases in between. The CDR3 is 15 residues long. The CDR3 nucleotides read TGCGCCAGCAGCTTGGTGTTCATGGGGAACACTGAAGCTTTCTTT. Amino acids: CASSLVFMGNTEAFF.

A single count supports this clone. The CDR3 DNA follows: TGTGCCTGGAGTGCGGCGGGCTCTAGCACAGATACGCAGTATTTT. Protein product: CAWSAAGSSTDTQYF. The chain links TRBV30 to TRBJ2-3, with D possibly matching TRBD2 (5 bases). V lost 1 base and J 0 bases, leaving 11 bases between the germline ends. The germline V gene encodes CDR1 GTSNPN and CDR2 SVGIG (reference sequence). The CDR3 covers 15 residues.

This chain connects TRBV5-1 to TRBJ1-1, with 9 positions matching TRBD1. The CDR3 contains 15 residues. The J segment lost 1 base and the V segment lost 7 bases, leaving 8 bases of the junction unmatched. CDR1 is SGHRS, CDR2 YFSETQ, per germline. In DNA, the CDR3 is TGCGCCAGCGCATTCAACAGGGGGCCGAACACTGAAGCTTTCTTT. It translates to CASAFNRGPNTEAFF.

The chain links TRBV7-9 to TRBJ2-5; maybe TRBD1 (5 bases). The V gene lost 2 bases and the J gene lost 5 bases, with 15 bases spanning the gap. CDR1 and CDR2 from the germline V gene are SEHNR and FQNEAQ (reference sequence). CDR3 length equals 15 residues. The CDR3 DNA reads as TGTGCCAGCAGCTTACTCCCCGCAAAGGGGGAGACCCAGTACTTC. Translated: CASSLLPAKGETQYF.

The V and J genes are TRBV6-1 and TRBJ1-3; the D gene is possibly TRBD1 (5 bases). The germline V gene has CDR1 MNHNS and CDR2 SASEGT. The CDR3 spans 14 residues. V was cut by 7 bases and J by 2 bases, with 12 bases left in between. CDR3 bases: TGTGCCAGCAATTTACAGGAGGCTGGAAACACCATATATTTT. It yields the protein CASNLQEAGNTIYF.

The CDR3 bases are TGTGCCAGCACACCAGGGGGACCCTACAATGAGCAGTTCTTC. It encodes CASTPGGPYNEQFF. The chain is built from TRBV6-6 and TRBJ2-1; 7 nucleotides align to TRBD1. Germline lookup yields CDR1 MNHNY and CDR2 SVGAGI (reference sequence). There are 14 residues in the CDR3. The V and J ends lost 7 bases and 2 bases, in that order; junction bases with no gene match: 5.

On this clone itself: An end of the junction does not agree with germline; a read error may underlie this. The J gene is TRBJ2-5, the V gene TRBV7-7; D ambiguous. This CDR3 has 13 residues. Germline V gene sequence: CDR1 SSHAT, CDR2 FNYEAQ (reference sequence). CDR3 DNA: TGTGCTAGCAGCTTAGTGCGCGAAGAGACCCAGTACTTC. It translates to CASSLVREETQYF.

The CDR3 DNA sequence: TGTGCCAGCAGCCCCGGGCCCGCTAATGAGCAGTTCTTC. Its protein is CASSPGPANEQFF. The chain is built from TRBV7-3 and TRBJ2-1; D gene ambiguous. Trimming removed 5 bases from V and 7 bases from J, with 12 bases in between. The CDR3 covers 13 residues. Germline V gives CDR1 SGHTA, CDR2 FQGTGA. Supplemented by reference TRBV7-3 and TRBJ2-1, the full variable domain reads GAGVSQTPSNKVTEKGKYVELRCDPISGHTALYWYRQSLGQGPEFLIYFQGTGAADDSGLPNDRFFAVRPEGSVSTLKIQRTERGDSAVYLCASSPGPANEQFFGPGTRLTVL.

The CDR3 region has the DNA TGTGCCAGCAGCTTCGACAGGTTCTACGAGCAGTACTTC. Translated: CASSFDRFYEQYF. V is TRBV6-1 and J is TRBJ2-7; the D gene is possibly TRBD1 (6 bases). The CDR3 is made up of 13 amino acids. Germline loops: CDR1 MNHNS, CDR2 SASEGT. The germline V and J ends were trimmed by 6 bases and 3 bases, with 12 bases remaining between them.

This chain connects TRBV11-3 to TRBJ1-2; 8 nucleotides align to TRBD1. This CDR3 is 14 amino acids long. Germline loops: CDR1 SGHNT, CDR2 YENEEA. After removal of 4 bases from V and 3 bases from J, the junction contained 4 bases not matched to a gene. The CDR3 sequence: CASSSRTGHYGYTF. The CDR3 nucleotides are TGTGCCAGCAGCTCACGGACAGGGCACTATGGCTACACCTTC.

This clone turned up a few times. The V and J genes are TRBV6-5 and TRBJ2-1; possibly TRBD1 for D (6 bases). The V end was cut by 6 bases, the J end by 5 bases, with 14 bases between. Germline V gene sequence: CDR1 MNHEY, CDR2 SVGAGI. This CDR3 is built from 14 residues. The CDR3 nucleotides are TGTGCCAGCAGAAGGACAGACATACACAATGAGCAGTTCTTC. It is translated as CASRRTDIHNEQFF.

This sequence joins TRBV6-1 and TRBJ1-1; D is ambiguous. The germline CDR1 and CDR2 sequences are MNHNS and SASEGT. V was clipped by 2 bases and J by 0 bases, with 10 bases between them. The CDR3 is 15 amino acids. This CDR3 reads CASSEIPILNTEAFF. CDR3 bases: TGTGCCAGCAGTGAAATCCCTATCCTGAACACTGAAGCTTTCTTT.

The gene calls are TRBV29-1 and TRBJ2-7, with TRBD1 as a possible D gene (6 bases). Deletions cut 0 bases from V and 1 base from J, with 16 bases between. The CDR3 loop spans 16 amino acids. Germline-derived CDR1 and CDR2 are SQVTM and ANQGSEA. The CDR3 reads CSVEDRGGRTSYEQYF. CDR3 nucleotides: TGCAGCGTTGAAGATCGAGGGGGAAGGACTTCCTACGAGCAGTACTTC.

This clone occurred a few times. V usage is TRBV12-5 and J usage is TRBJ1-1; no reliable D call. The length of the CDR3 is 13 residues. Germline V CDR1 and CDR2: LGHNT, FRNRAP. The V and J ends lost 1 base and 5 bases respectively, with 8 bases between them. CDR3 sequence (DNA): TGTGCTAGTGGTTTGGGTCCTGAGACTGAAGCTTTCTTT. Translation: CASGLGPETEAFF.

The chain employs TRBV27 and TRBJ2-7; D gene uncertain. V lost 6 bases and J lost 0, with 12 bases in between. Looked up from germline, CDR1 is MNHEY and CDR2 is SMNVEV (reference sequence). The CDR3 runs to 14 residues. The DNA for the CDR3 is TGTGCCAGCAGAGGCAGAACAAGCTCCTACGAGCAGTACTTC. Translation gives CASRGRTSSYEQYF.

V usage is TRBV11-2 and J usage is TRBJ2-3; TRBD2 might be the D (5 bases). The V gene's germline CDR1 is SGHAT and CDR2 FQNNGV. CDR3 length: 14 amino acids. V was cut by 6 bases and J by 0 bases, with 10 bases left in between. Here the CDR3 reads CASRRTGSTDTQYF. DNA of the CDR3: TGTGCCAGCAGGCGGACGGGAAGCACAGATACGCAGTATTTT.

The CDR3 coding sequence is TGCGCCAGCAGCTTGGTAGATTCCACTGAAGCTTTCTTT. It yields the protein CASSLVDSTEAFF. The V and J genes are TRBV5-1 and TRBJ1-1; D unclear. V was pared by 0 bases and J by 4 bases, with 7 bases between. This CDR3 has 13 residues. The V gene's germline CDR1 is SGHRS and CDR2 YFSETQ.

J is TRBJ2-3 and V is TRBV2, with D perhaps matching TRBD1 (5 bases). Trimming stripped 5 bases from V and 6 bases from J, with 18 bases between. This CDR3 contains 15 residues. Germline V lookup: CDR1 SNHLY, CDR2 FYNNEI. CDR3 amino acids: CASSPIRVGSDTQYF. Written as DNA, the CDR3 is TGTGCCAGCAGTCCTATCAGGGTAGGATCCGATACGCAGTATTTT.

The chain couples TRBV9 to TRBJ2-1, with D perhaps matching TRBD2 (6 bases). Germline lookup yields CDR1 SGDLS and CDR2 YYNGEE. This CDR3 is 15 amino acids long. V was trimmed by 0 bases and J by 6 bases, leaving 13 bases between them. The CDR3 DNA sequence: TGTGCCAGCAGCGTAGAGTGGGACTCGATCAATGAGCAGTTCTTC. Translation: CASSVEWDSINEQFF. Full variable domain (missing parts from reference TRBV9 and TRBJ2-1): DSGVTQTPKHLITATGQRVTLRCSPRSGDLSVYWYQQSLDQGLQFLIQYYNGEERAKGNILERFSAQQFPDLHSELNLSSLELGDSALYFCASSVEWDSINEQFFGPGTRLTVL.

This clone appeared once. The J gene is TRBJ2-3, the V gene TRBV5-1; 9 positions match TRBD1. Trimming cost V 0 bases and J 6 bases; bases outside gene matches: 8. Germline CDR1 reads SGHRS; CDR2 reads YFSETQ. The CDR3 covers 16 residues. CDR3 nucleotides: TGCGCCAGCAGCTTGGCCCGGACAGGGGACGGGGATACGCAGTATTTT. This translates into CASSLARTGDGDTQYF.

This clone has more than one count but fewer than ten. This rearrangement joins TRBV30 to TRBJ2-3, with 7 bases aligning to TRBD1. Trimming cost V 0 bases and J 0 bases; bases outside gene matches: 3. Germline V gene lookup returns CDR1 GTSNPN and CDR2 SVGIG (reference sequence). The CDR3 extends over 15 amino acids. The CDR3 nucleotides read TGTGCCTGGAGTGTAGGGGACAGTAGCACAGATACGCAGTATTTT. Protein: CAWSVGDSSTDTQYF.

Points on this clone: One end of the junction varies from germline; a read error may be responsible. The V and J genes are TRBV4-1 and TRBJ2-1, with 16 bases aligning to TRBD2. Germline V gene sequence: CDR1 MGHRA, CDR2 YSYEKL. There are 15 residues in the CDR3. CDR3 residues: CASSQGTSGRAWRLF. The CDR3 coding sequence is TGCGCCAGCAGCCAGGGGACTAGCGGGAGGGCATGGCGTCTCTTC.